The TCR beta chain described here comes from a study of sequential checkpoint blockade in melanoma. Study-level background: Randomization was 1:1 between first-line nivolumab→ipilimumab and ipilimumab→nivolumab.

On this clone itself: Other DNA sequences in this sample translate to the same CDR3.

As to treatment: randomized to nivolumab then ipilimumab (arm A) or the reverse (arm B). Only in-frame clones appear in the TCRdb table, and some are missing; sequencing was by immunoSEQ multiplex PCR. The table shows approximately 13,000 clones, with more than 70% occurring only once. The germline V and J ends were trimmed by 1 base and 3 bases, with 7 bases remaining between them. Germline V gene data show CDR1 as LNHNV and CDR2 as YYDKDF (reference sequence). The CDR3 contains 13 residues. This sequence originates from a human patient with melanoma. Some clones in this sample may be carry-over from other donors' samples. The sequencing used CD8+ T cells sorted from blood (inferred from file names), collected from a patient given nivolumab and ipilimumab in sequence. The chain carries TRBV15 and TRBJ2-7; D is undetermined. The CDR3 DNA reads TGTGCCACCAGCAGAGCTCCAGACTACGAGCAGTACTTC. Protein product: CATSRAPDYEQYF.